The 29 T cell receptor beta chains reported below all come from one sample, sequenced in a study of cytomegalovirus exposure and HLA in healthy donors. The PCR ran on 60 Vbeta and 13 Jbeta primers. Sequencing used immunoSEQ multiplex PCR; TCRdb keeps in-frame clones, though not all of them. The table records under 130,000 clones, 79% of them present only once. The specimen was PBMCs. The receptor source for this set is a middle-aged woman in good health and CMV-seronegative.

V and J are TRBV15 and TRBJ1-4; maybe TRBD1 (6 bases). Germline loops: CDR1 LNHNV, CDR2 YYDKDF (reference sequence). The CDR3 is 13 residues long. V lost 4 bases to trimming and J lost 4 bases, with 7 bases between them. CDR3 nucleotides: TGTGCCACCAGCATAGGGGGTAATGAAAAACTGTTTTTT. The encoded protein is CATSIGGNEKLFF.

This rearrangement joins TRBV5-1 to TRBJ2-7; TRBD1 might be the D (6 bases). Trimming stripped 4 bases from V and 7 bases from J, with 18 bases between. In germline, CDR1 is SGHRS, CDR2 YFSETQ. The CDR3 is 14 residues long. The CDR3 region has the DNA TGCGCCAGCAGCCGGCTGGGGGCGGGTGCAGAGCAGTACTTC. Encoded protein: CASSRLGAGAEQYF.

The chain uses TRBV30 and TRBJ2-1; the match to TRBD2 covers 10 bases. V was pared by 3 bases and J by 0 bases, with 5 bases of the junction left unmatched. The CDR3 runs 16 residues. Per germline, CDR1 GTSNPN and CDR2 SVGIG (reference sequence). CDR3 residues: CAWRRASGSSYNEQFF. The CDR3 nucleotides read TGTGCCTGGAGGCGGGCTAGCGGGAGCTCCTACAATGAGCAGTTCTTC.

J is TRBJ1-5 and V is TRBV4-1; TRBD1 might be the D (6 bases). The ends were cut back, 4 bases at V and 4 bases at J, with 11 bases in the middle. The CDR3 sequence is 14 residues long. Looked up from germline, CDR1 is MGHRA and CDR2 is YSYEKL. The CDR3 region has the DNA TGCGCCAGCAGCCTTGAACAGGGAAATCAGCCCCAGCATTTT. This codes for CASSLEQGNQPQHF.

This clone was recorded a few times. One junction end disagrees with the germline gene, perhaps due to a read error. The chain combines TRBV7-9 with TRBJ1-3; D is uncertain. Germline CDR1 SEHNR, CDR2 FQNEAQ (reference sequence). This CDR3 has 11 amino acids. CDR3 bases: TGTTCCAGCAGCCTGGGAGTCACCATATATTTT. The encoded protein is CSSSLGVTIYF.

The chain employs TRBV2 and TRBJ2-5; 11 nucleotides line up with TRBD1. The CDR3 covers 13 residues. V was clipped by 8 bases and J by 5 bases; unmatched bases: 4. Germline CDR1 and CDR2: SNHLY and FYNNEI. The CDR3, as DNA: TGTGCCAGCGGGAGGGACAGGGGGGAGACCCAGTACTTC. Protein sequence: CASGRDRGETQYF.

The V gene is TRBV21-1, the J gene TRBJ2-7; the listed D gene, TRBD2, was not tested against the DNA. TRBV21-1 is termed a pseudogene. The CDR3 is made up of 19 amino acids. The DNA for the CDR3 is TGTGCCAGCAGCAAAGGACTAGCGGGAGGGGTAGGTCTGCCGGGGGAGCAGTACTTC. Its protein product is CASSKGLAGGVGLPGEQYF.

The chain carries TRBV18 and TRBJ2-2, with 11 bases aligning to TRBD2. Germline CDR1 is KGHSH and CDR2 is LQKENI. Trimming cost V 3 bases and J 5 bases; bases outside gene matches: 2. This CDR3 comprises 15 residues. The CDR3, as DNA: TGTGCCAGCTCACCTAGACTAGCGGGAACCGGGGAGCTGTTTTTT. This gives the protein CASSPRLAGTGELFF.

The chain joins TRBV11-2 to TRBJ2-7; 9 nucleotides match TRBD2. Germline V gene data show CDR1 as SGHAT and CDR2 as FQNNGV. With 4 bases clipped from V and 3 bases from J, the junction kept 7 bases outside the gene matches. The CDR3 has 15 residues. The CDR3 reads CASSSLAGVSYEQYF. DNA for the CDR3: TGTGCCAGCAGCTCGTTAGCGGGAGTGAGCTACGAGCAGTACTTC.

The chain carries TRBV6-6 and TRBJ2-7, with a tentative D call TRBD2 (6 bases). The CDR3 is 15 residues long. V shed 2 bases and J shed 1 base, with 12 bases lying between them. CDR1 and CDR2 (germline): MNHNY, SVGAGI (reference sequence). This chain's CDR3 is CASSYPSGLSYEQYF. The CDR3 DNA is TGTGCCAGCAGTTACCCGTCCGGACTATCCTACGAGCAGTACTTC.

The chain recombines TRBV14 with TRBJ1-1; TRBD1 is a possible D gene (6 bases). The germline V gene encodes CDR1 SGHDN and CDR2 FVKESK. Trimming cost V 2 bases and J 2 bases, with 9 bases left between them. This CDR3 region has 14 residues. The CDR3 loop reads CASSQQQGNTEAFF. The CDR3 nucleotides are TGTGCCAGCAGCCAACAACAGGGAAACACTGAAGCTTTCTTT. The full variable domain, rest sourced from reference TRBV14 and TRBJ1-1, is EAGVTQFPSHSVIEKGQTVTLRCDPISGHDNLYWYRRVMGKEIKFLLHFVKESKQDESGMPNNRFLAERTGGTYSTLKVQPAELEDSGVYFCASSQQQGNTEAFFGQGTRLTVV.

The V call is TRBV5-1, the J call TRBJ1-2; no definite D call. CDR1 SGHRS and CDR2 YFSETQ come from the germline V gene. Trimming cost V 0 bases and J 10 bases, with 16 bases left between them. The CDR3 length is 14 residues. The CDR3 nucleotides read TGCGCCAGCAGCTTGGACAGCTCTATATCTCTCTACACCTTC. It is translated as CASSLDSSISLYTF.

V usage is TRBV5-6 and J usage is TRBJ2-1; 9 nucleotides agree with TRBD1. Germline V lookup: CDR1 SGHDT, CDR2 YYEEEE. V lost 2 bases and J lost 7; bases outside the gene matches: 7. The CDR3 is 15 amino acids. The CDR3 loop is CASSFNRGLGNEQFF. The CDR3 DNA sequence: TGTGCCAGCAGCTTTAACAGGGGGCTGGGTAATGAGCAGTTCTTC.

The chain employs TRBV7-9 and TRBJ2-6; 9 nucleotides agree with TRBD1. CDR1 and CDR2 (germline): SEHNR, FQNEAQ (reference sequence). CDR3 size: 18 residues. Trimming at V came to 8 bases and at J to 0 bases, leaving 11 bases not matched to a gene. The CDR3 is CASRALGQGFSGANVLTF. The CDR3 bases are TGTGCCAGCCGAGCCTTAGGACAGGGGTTCTCTGGGGCCAACGTCCTGACTTTC.

This clone appeared once. This rearrangement joins TRBV18 to TRBJ2-7; TRBD1 matches at 9 bases. This CDR3 has 15 residues. Germline values: CDR1 KGHSH, CDR2 LQKENI. V shed 3 bases, J shed 5 bases, and the junction held 8 bases outside the gene matches. CDR3 coding DNA: TGTGCCAGCTCACCTTCCGGGACAGGGATCCACGAGCAGTACTTC. It specifies CASSPSGTGIHEQYF.

This sequence joins TRBV10-1 and TRBJ2-1, with 12 bases aligning to TRBD2. This CDR3 has 21 amino acids. Trimming at V came to 4 bases and at J to 1 base, leaving 17 bases not matched to a gene. Germline V gives CDR1 WNHNN, CDR2 SYGVQD (reference sequence). The CDR3 DNA reads TGCGCCAGCAGTGTCAAGGTCCGGCTAGCGGGAGGGCCCAGATCCTACAATGAGCAGTTCTTC. The encoded protein is CASSVKVRLAGGPRSYNEQFF.

This chain links TRBV10-3 with TRBJ2-3; 10 nucleotides agree with TRBD2. This CDR3 comprises 16 residues. V lost 6 bases, J lost 1 base, and 7 bases stayed unmatched. CDR1 is ENHRY, CDR2 SYGVKD, per germline. CDR3 protein: CAIRNQAGGGTDTQYF. The CDR3 region has the DNA TGTGCCATCAGAAACCAAGCGGGAGGGGGCACAGATACGCAGTATTTT.

The chain carries TRBV5-1 and TRBJ2-3; 10 bases match TRBD1. With 4 bases clipped from V and 6 bases from J, the junction kept 8 bases outside the gene matches. Germline V gene data show CDR1 as SGHRS and CDR2 as YFSETQ. CDR3 size: 15 residues. In DNA, the CDR3 is TGCGCCAGCAGCCAAAGGGGACAGGGGTTTGATACGCAGTATTTT. As protein: CASSQRGQGFDTQYF.

The rearrangement joins TRBV9 to TRBJ1-6; D is possibly TRBD1 (6 bases). Trimming took 2 bases from V and 7 from J, leaving 13 bases between them. The CDR3 spans 15 residues. Germline CDR1 reads SGDLS; CDR2 reads YYNGEE. The CDR3 reads CASSVRDIRNSPLHF. CDR3 sequence (DNA): TGTGCCAGCAGCGTCCGGGACATTCGGAATTCACCCCTCCACTTT.

The chain combines TRBV28 with TRBJ2-7, with D unresolved. The CDR3 has 13 amino acids. Germline V lookup: CDR1 MDHEN, CDR2 SYDVKM. V lost 5 bases and J 7 bases, leaving 15 bases between the germline ends. CDR3 sequence reads: CASSPTSYGEQYF. CDR3 nucleotide sequence: TGTGCCAGCAGTCCGACAAGCTACGGAGAGCAGTACTTC.

The V and J genes are TRBV28 and TRBJ2-2, with 7 bases fitting TRBD1. The CDR3 contains 15 residues. V shed 4 bases and J 3 bases; nucleotides not matched to a gene: 5. CDR1 and CDR2 from the germline V gene are MDHEN and SYDVKM. CDR3 loop: CASSSGGADTGELFF. The CDR3, as DNA: TGTGCCAGCAGTTCAGGGGGAGCGGACACCGGGGAGCTGTTTTTT.

In DNA, the CDR3 is TGTGCCAGCAGTACAAAGAGAGGGGGAGGGTCTAACTATGGCTACACCTTC. Translating gives CASSTKRGGGSNYGYTF. The rearrangement joins TRBV28 to TRBJ1-2; a weak D match, TRBD1 (6 bases). CDR1 is MDHEN, CDR2 SYDVKM, per germline. V was pared by 5 bases and J by 0 bases, with 19 bases between. This CDR3 contains 17 residues.

V gene TRBV4-3 combines with J gene TRBJ1-1; the match to TRBD1 covers 8 bases. The CDR3 sequence is 15 residues long. Per the germline V gene, CDR1 is LGHNA and CDR2 is YSLEER. With 2 bases clipped from V and 1 base from J, the junction kept 3 bases outside the gene matches. The CDR3 DNA follows: TGCGCCAGCAGCCAATCCGGGACAGGGAACACTGAAGCTTTCTTT. Its protein is CASSQSGTGNTEAFF.

This chain links TRBV27 with TRBJ1-2; perhaps TRBD1 as D (6 bases). This CDR3 contains 15 residues. CDR1 is MNHEY, CDR2 SMNVEV, per germline (reference sequence). With 4 bases removed from V and 0 bases from J, the gap between germline ends came to 12 bases. In DNA form, the CDR3 reads TGTGCCAGCAGTTCCGGGCGGGGGCCTAACTATGGCTACACCTTC. Protein product: CASSSGRGPNYGYTF.

The genes are TRBV7-2 and TRBJ1-2, with D uncertain. Germline V CDR1 and CDR2: SGHTA, FQGNSA. V gave up 0 bases and J gave up 4 bases, with 15 bases separating them. The CDR3 runs to 16 residues. The CDR3: CASSLAVSEGGYGYTF. As DNA, the CDR3 is TGTGCCAGCAGCTTAGCGGTATCGGAGGGAGGCTATGGCTACACCTTC.

The V and J genes are TRBV6-5 and TRBJ1-2; no firm D call. The germline V gene encodes CDR1 MNHEY and CDR2 SVGAGI. The CDR3 loop spans 14 amino acids. Between the trimmed V and J ends, which lost 0 bases and 4 bases, there was a span of 9 bases. The CDR3 DNA is TGTGCCAGCAGTTACTCAGAGGGAGCCTATGGCTACACCTTC. This codes for CASSYSEGAYGYTF.

This rearrangement joins TRBV30 to TRBJ2-5; D unresolved. The V end was cut by 0 bases, the J end by 0 bases, with 11 bases between. Germline V gene data show CDR1 as GTSNPN and CDR2 as SVGIG (reference sequence). The CDR3 contains 15 residues. Here the CDR3 reads CAWSVLLTNQETQYF. CDR3 nucleotide sequence: TGTGCCTGGAGTGTGCTCCTGACAAACCAAGAGACCCAGTACTTC. Together with reference TRBV30 and TRBJ2-5, the CDR3 gives the full variable domain: SQTIHQWPATLVQPVGSPLSLECTVEGTSNPNLYWYRQAAGRGLQLLFYSVGIGQISSEVPQNLSASRPQDRQFILSSKKLLLSDSGFYLCAWSVLLTNQETQYFGPGTRLLVL.

This clone was observed a handful of times. V usage is TRBV7-8 and J usage is TRBJ2-2; 7 bases map to TRBD1. This CDR3 has 15 amino acids. The V gene's germline CDR1 is SGHVS and CDR2 FQNEAQ. With V trimmed by 5 bases and J by 1 base, 4 bases remained unmatched. CDR3 sequence reads: CASSPQGVNTGELFF. The CDR3 coding sequence is TGTGCCAGCAGCCCGCAGGGGGTGAACACCGGGGAGCTGTTTTTT.

This chain uses TRBV10-3 with TRBJ2-2, with 13 bases identical to TRBD2. V lost 5 bases and J lost 6; bases outside the gene matches: 9. The V gene's germline CDR1 is ENHRY and CDR2 SYGVKD. The CDR3 is 17 amino acids. The CDR3 here is CAISQGLAGTISGELFF. The DNA for the CDR3 is TGTGCCATCAGTCAGGGACTAGCGGGAACGATCTCCGGGGAGCTGTTTTTT.